What follows are 28 T cell receptor beta chains derived from one specimen sequenced in a study of CD8+ T cells in alopecia areata. Treatment in this sample: oral pan-JAK inhibitor, 5-10 mg twice daily. RNA extraction and reverse transcription yielded cDNA as sequencing template. Some clones are missing from TCRdb's copy, which holds only in-frame ones; the method was immunoSEQ multiplex PCR. The sample lists around 120,000 clones; 53% were seen once. The sample was CD4+ T cells sorted from blood, taken at week 4, from a patient treated with tofacitinib. Receptors originate from a human donor with alopecia areata.

V is TRBV30 and J is TRBJ2-5; 8 nucleotides line up with TRBD1. Germline V gene lookup returns CDR1 GTSNPN and CDR2 SVGIG (reference sequence). This CDR3 contains 15 residues. With V trimmed by 0 bases and J by 4 bases, 7 bases remained unmatched. This CDR3 reads CAWSVPGQGRETQYF. The CDR3 DNA sequence: TGTGCCTGGAGTGTACCCGGACAGGGAAGAGAGACCCAGTACTTC.

This sequence joins TRBV29-1 and TRBJ1-1; TRBD1 agrees at 7 bases. Germline loops: CDR1 SQVTM, CDR2 ANQGSEA. The CDR3 is made up of 15 amino acids. The ends lost 6 bases at V and 0 bases at J; junction bases unmatched: 10. The CDR3 spells CSVDSGRGLNTEAFF. In DNA form, the CDR3 reads TGCAGCGTCGACTCGGGGAGGGGGCTGAACACTGAAGCTTTCTTT.

The V and J genes are TRBV23-1 and TRBJ1-5, with 7 bases lining up with TRBD1. TRBV23-1 is recorded as an ORF, its role being uncertain. The ends lost 2 bases at V and 4 bases at J; junction bases unmatched: 5. The CDR3 loop spans 15 amino acids. CDR3 protein: CASSQDRVENQPQHF. CDR3 DNA sequence: TGCGCCAGCAGTCAAGACAGGGTAGAAAATCAGCCCCAGCATTTT.

The DNA of the CDR3 is TGCAGCGTTCAGGGGGGCCAGTCCAATCAGCCCCAGCATTTT. Amino acids: CSVQGGQSNQPQHF. V usage is TRBV29-1 and J usage is TRBJ1-5; 7 positions match TRBD1. V lost 5 bases and J lost 3; bases outside the gene matches: 7. The CDR3 runs 14 residues. Germline V CDR1 and CDR2: SQVTM, ANQGSEA.

This chain uses TRBV6-5 with TRBJ1-5; D is uncertain. This CDR3 is built from 13 residues. The germline V gene encodes CDR1 MNHEY and CDR2 SVGAGI. V lost 6 bases to trimming and J lost 5 bases, with 11 bases between them. The CDR3 nucleotides are TGTGCCAGCAGCAAATTTGACGATCAGCCCCAGCATTTT. Protein: CASSKFDDQPQHF.

In its sample, this clone was seen once. The CDR3 DNA sequence: TGCGCCAGCAGCCAAGATAGGGCGGATGCAACTAATGAAAAACTGTTTTTT. Its protein is CASSQDRADATNEKLFF. V gene TRBV4-1 combines with J gene TRBJ1-4, with D unresolved. CDR3 size: 17 residues. Trimming shortened V by 0 bases and J by 0 bases, and 11 bases separated the two germline ends. Germline-derived CDR1 and CDR2 are MGHRA and YSYEKL.

J is TRBJ1-3 and V is TRBV27; 8 nucleotides align to TRBD1. The junction had 6 bases not matched to a gene; V was cut back by 5 bases and J by 3 bases. In germline, CDR1 is MNHEY, CDR2 SMNVEV (reference sequence). CDR3 length: 15 residues. The CDR3 is CASSLRGLGGNTIYF. The CDR3 region has the DNA TGTGCCAGCAGTCTCAGGGGGCTGGGTGGAAACACCATATATTTT.

This clone was recorded many times. The chain employs TRBV14 and TRBJ1-1; 9 positions match TRBD1. The germline CDR1 and CDR2 sequences are SGHDN and FVKESK. This CDR3 has 15 amino acids. Trimming at V came to 4 bases and at J to 8 bases, leaving 11 bases not matched to a gene. The CDR3 sequence is CASSRLLTDRGEAFF. In DNA form, the CDR3 reads TGTGCCAGCAGCCGACTCCTCACCGACAGGGGGGAAGCTTTCTTT. Variable domain in full (rest from reference TRBV14 and TRBJ1-1): EAGVTQFPSHSVIEKGQTVTLRCDPISGHDNLYWYRRVMGKEIKFLLHFVKESKQDESGMPNNRFLAERTGGTYSTLKVQPAELEDSGVYFCASSRLLTDRGEAFFGQGTRLTVV.

This chain uses TRBV5-1 with TRBJ2-2; D not resolved. Germline CDR1 reads SGHRS; CDR2 reads YFSETQ. Between the trimmed V and J ends, which lost 0 bases and 4 bases, there was a span of 7 bases. The CDR3 length is 14 residues. The CDR3 region has the DNA TGCGCCAGCAGCTTGGGTCAACTCACCGGGGAGCTGTTTTTT. This sequence encodes CASSLGQLTGELFF.

The chain combines TRBV6-5 with TRBJ2-7; 8 bases align to TRBD2. Per germline, CDR1 MNHEY and CDR2 SVGAGI. This CDR3 has 13 residues. V shed 3 bases, J shed 5 bases, and the junction held 3 bases outside the gene matches. CDR3 protein: CASSYREGHEQYF. The CDR3 bases are TGTGCCAGCAGTTATCGGGAGGGACACGAGCAGTACTTC.

J is TRBJ2-2 and V is TRBV29-1; 8 bases align to TRBD1. V dropped 5 bases and J dropped 7; count of bases not matched to a gene: 6. The CDR3 extends over 13 amino acids. The germline V gene encodes CDR1 SQVTM and CDR2 ANQGSEA. CDR3: CSVPGQGVGELFF. The CDR3 DNA reads as TGCAGCGTTCCCGGACAGGGCGTCGGGGAGCTGTTTTTT.

The gene calls are TRBV9 and TRBJ2-4; 7 nucleotides line up with TRBD2. CDR1 is SGDLS, CDR2 YYNGEE, per germline. Unmatched junction bases numbered 9, after V lost 0 bases and J lost 6 bases. The CDR3 has 16 residues. The CDR3 region has the DNA TGTGCCAGCAGCGTAGCGGGGGGTACTACTGTAAACATTCAGTACTTC. Its translation: CASSVAGGTTVNIQYF. Full variable domain (rest looked up from reference TRBV9 and TRBJ2-4): DSGVTQTPKHLITATGQRVTLRCSPRSGDLSVYWYQQSLDQGLQFLIQYYNGEERAKGNILERFSAQQFPDLHSELNLSSLELGDSALYFCASSVAGGTTVNIQYFGAGTRLSVL.

V is TRBV7-9 and J is TRBJ1-4; no clear D. This CDR3 spans 16 amino acids. Germline lookup yields CDR1 SEHNR and CDR2 FQNEAQ (reference sequence). Trimming took off 6 bases at V and 0 bases at J, with 14 bases between the two ends. CDR3 residues: CASSTSYQTTNEKLFF. DNA of the CDR3: TGTGCCAGCAGTACTTCTTACCAGACAACTAATGAAAAACTGTTTTTT.

The rearrangement joins TRBV30 to TRBJ2-1; D is possibly TRBD1 or TRBD2 (6 bases each). Germline V lookup: CDR1 GTSNPN, CDR2 SVGIG (reference sequence). This CDR3 region has 16 residues. V was cut by 4 bases and J by 0 bases, with 16 bases left in between. The CDR3 nucleotides are TGTGCCTGGACTCGGGGGCGGGGACGCTCCTACAATGAGCAGTTCTTC. This sequence encodes CAWTRGRGRSYNEQFF.

The chain carries TRBV2 and TRBJ1-3, with D uncertain. The CDR3 runs to 15 residues. Germline V gene data show CDR1 as SNHLY and CDR2 as FYNNEI. Trimming stripped 3 bases from V and 0 bases from J, with 9 bases between. CDR3 sequence reads: CASSEAGFSGNTIYF. In nucleotides, the CDR3 is TGTGCCAGCAGTGAGGCGGGCTTCTCTGGAAACACCATATATTTT.

The chain has TRBV6-6 and TRBJ1-5; TRBD1 is a possible D gene (6 bases). Trimming took off 6 bases at V and 5 bases at J, with 20 bases between the two ends. The CDR3 contains 16 residues. Per germline, CDR1 MNHNY and CDR2 SVGAGI (reference sequence). The CDR3 DNA reads as TGTGCCAGCAGCACCCCCGGAGGGGGAGCCTATCAGCCCCAGCATTTT. Its translation is CASSTPGGGAYQPQHF.

This clone was seen more than once but under ten times. The J gene is TRBJ2-7, the V gene TRBV29-1; possible D gene TRBD2, 5 bases. Trimming removed 6 bases from V and 5 bases from J, with 20 bases in between. The CDR3 totals 14 residues. Per the germline V gene, CDR1 is SQVTM and CDR2 is ANQGSEA. The CDR3 reads CSVIWVLGVNEQYF. The CDR3 nucleotides read TGCAGCGTCATTTGGGTGCTGGGAGTGAACGAGCAGTACTTC.

This clone showed up just once. The chain uses TRBV18 and TRBJ1-1; 7 bases line up with TRBD1. CDR3 length equals 15 residues. Per germline, CDR1 KGHSH and CDR2 LQKENI. The trim removed 3 bases at V and 0 bases at J, leaving 4 bases unmatched. The CDR3 loop reads CASSPDRVMNTEAFF. CDR3 coding DNA: TGTGCCAGCTCACCTGACAGGGTCATGAACACTGAAGCTTTCTTT.

The chain links TRBV29-1 to TRBJ1-2, with TRBD1 identical over 7 bases. The germline gives CDR1 SQVTM, CDR2 ANQGSEA. The trim removed 4 bases at V and 3 bases at J, leaving 5 bases unmatched. The CDR3 is 13 residues long. CDR3 amino acids: CSVGEGADYGYTF. The CDR3 bases are TGCAGCGTTGGGGAGGGGGCCGACTATGGCTACACCTTC.

In its sample, this clone was seen a few times. The V call is TRBV5-1, the J call TRBJ2-2, with D unresolved. Looked up from germline, CDR1 is SGHRS and CDR2 is YFSETQ. Trimming cost V 8 bases and J 3 bases, with 14 bases left between them. CDR3 length: 14 residues. The CDR3 DNA follows: TGCGCCAGTAACCCGACTGCGGACACCGGGGAGCTGTTTTTT. It codes for CASNPTADTGELFF. The variable domain in full, with the rest retrieved from reference TRBV5-1 and TRBJ2-2, is KAGVTQTPRYLIKTRGQQVTLSCSPISGHRSVSWYQQTPGQGLQFLFEYFSETQRNKGNFPGRFSGRQFSNSRSEMNVSTLELGDSALYLCASNPTADTGELFFGEGSRLTVL.

The chain has TRBV7-9 and TRBJ1-2; D is ambiguous. The germline V and J ends were trimmed by 5 bases and 4 bases, with 14 bases remaining between them. The CDR3 runs 14 residues. Germline lookup yields CDR1 SEHNR and CDR2 FQNEAQ (reference sequence). The CDR3 sequence: CASSQMDGAYGYTF. CDR3 bases: TGTGCCAGCAGCCAGATGGACGGCGCCTATGGCTACACCTTC.

The chain is built from TRBV2 and TRBJ1-4; 8 bases fit TRBD1. V was clipped by 3 bases and J by 8 bases; unmatched bases: 5. Per germline, CDR1 SNHLY and CDR2 FYNNEI. The CDR3 spans 14 residues. CDR3 sequence (DNA): TGTGCCAGCAGTGACCCCAGGGGGCTGGAAAAACTGTTTTTT. Residues: CASSDPRGLEKLFF.

The V gene is TRBV2, the J gene TRBJ1-1; D is undetermined. The CDR3 is 13 residues long. Trimming left V 5 bases short and J 1 base short, with 8 bases between. The germline V gene encodes CDR1 SNHLY and CDR2 FYNNEI. The CDR3 DNA follows: TGTGCCAGCAGTTCCGTGGCGAACACTGAAGCTTTCTTT. Translating it yields CASSSVANTEAFF.

This chain links TRBV2 with TRBJ1-6, with TRBD1 matching 8 bases. The CDR3 runs to 13 residues. In germline, CDR1 is SNHLY, CDR2 FYNNEI. Trimming at V came to 6 bases and at J to 8 bases, leaving 3 bases not matched to a gene. The CDR3 reads CASRTGDYSPLHF. CDR3 sequence (DNA): TGTGCCAGCAGGACAGGGGACTATTCACCCCTCCACTTT.

V gene TRBV29-1 combines with J gene TRBJ1-2; D not certain. In germline, CDR1 is SQVTM, CDR2 ANQGSEA. Trimming pared 7 bases from V and 4 bases from J, leaving 22 bases between. The CDR3 has 15 residues. CDR3 region: CSAYSGLRKPYGYTF. The CDR3 bases are TGCAGCGCCTACTCCGGGCTCCGAAAGCCCTATGGCTACACCTTC.

CDR3 DNA: TGTGCCAGCAGCTTCCAACTAGCGGGGTACTACAATGAGCAGTTCTTC. This sequence encodes CASSFQLAGYYNEQFF. The chain combines TRBV7-9 with TRBJ2-1, with TRBD2 matching 10 bases. The CDR3 has 16 amino acids. The ends lost 3 bases at V and 3 bases at J; junction bases unmatched: 5. Per germline, CDR1 SEHNR and CDR2 FQNEAQ (reference sequence).

The chain joins TRBV29-1 to TRBJ1-5; 7 bases are a match to TRBD1. Germline CDR1 SQVTM, CDR2 ANQGSEA. This CDR3 is built from 13 residues. J gave up 2 bases and V 2 bases, and 0 bases lay outside the gene matches. The CDR3 sequence is CSVETGGNQPQHF. The CDR3 nucleotides are TGCAGCGTTGAAACAGGGGGCAATCAGCCCCAGCATTTT.

The chain is built from TRBV7-8 and TRBJ2-1, with TRBD2 matching 9 bases. This CDR3 region has 14 residues. Looked up from germline, CDR1 is SGHVS and CDR2 is FQNEAQ. The trim removed 3 bases at V and 8 bases at J, leaving 5 bases unmatched. Written as DNA, the CDR3 is TGTGCCAGCAGCTTTGGCGGGGGGGCATATGAGCAGTTCTTC. Protein: CASSFGGGAYEQFF.